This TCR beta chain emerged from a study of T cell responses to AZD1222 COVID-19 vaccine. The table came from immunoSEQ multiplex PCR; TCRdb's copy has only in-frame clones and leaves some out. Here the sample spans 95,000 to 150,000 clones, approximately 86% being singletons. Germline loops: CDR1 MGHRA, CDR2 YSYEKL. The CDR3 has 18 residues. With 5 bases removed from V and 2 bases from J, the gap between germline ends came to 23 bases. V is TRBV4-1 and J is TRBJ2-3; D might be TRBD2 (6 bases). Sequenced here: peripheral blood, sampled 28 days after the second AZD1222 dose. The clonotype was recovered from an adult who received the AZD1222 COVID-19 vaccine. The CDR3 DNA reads TGCGCCAGCAGCTTCCCACCCACTAGCCCGAACCACACAGATACGCAGTATTTT. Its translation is CASSFPPTSPNHTDTQYF.